One and the same sample provided the 6 T cell receptor beta chains below, sequenced in a study of blood T cell repertoires in COVID-19. Sequencing used immunoSEQ multiplex PCR; TCRdb keeps in-frame clones, though not all of them. The sample records a few hundred thousand clones, more than 75% being singletons. Sample: PBMCs or T cells enriched from blood (not recorded which). The receptors were gathered from a woman aged 50 to 60 who had recovered from COVID-19.

CDR3 protein: CASRTYPQGAYEQYF. The CDR3 DNA follows: TGTGCCAGCAGAACATACCCTCAGGGGGCCTACGAGCAGTACTTC. J is TRBJ2-7 and V is TRBV7-6; 7 bases match TRBD1. The V and J ends lost 6 bases and 2 bases, in that order; junction bases with no gene match: 10. The CDR3 loop spans 15 amino acids. The V gene's germline CDR1 is SGHVS and CDR2 FNYEAQ.

This chain uses TRBV3-1 (or the pseudogene TRBV3-2) with TRBJ2-7, with 11 bases fitting TRBD2. Trimming took 7 bases from V and 5 from J; bases not matched to a gene: 7. The germline V gene has CDR1 LGHDT and CDR2 YNNKEL (reference sequence). The CDR3 is 14 amino acids. The CDR3 DNA reads as TGTGCCAGCACGGATAGCGGGAGGGGGAACGAGCAGTACTTC. It encodes CASTDSGRGNEQYF.

This chain joins TRBV5-1 and TRBJ1-1, with D maybe TRBD1 (5 bases). Trimming took 0 bases from V and 8 from J, leaving 11 bases between them. Germline values: CDR1 SGHRS, CDR2 YFSETQ. The CDR3 totals 13 residues. CDR3 sequence reads: CASSLGGRGEAFF. CDR3 coding DNA: TGCGCCAGCAGCTTGGGAGGTAGGGGAGAAGCTTTCTTT.

DNA for the CDR3: TGTGCCAGCTCACCATACACAGGGGACGAGCAGTACTTC. Translation: CASSPYTGDEQYF. The chain recombines TRBV18 with TRBJ2-7; 7 bases fit TRBD1. The CDR3 has 13 residues. From germline, CDR1 is KGHSH and CDR2 LQKENI. Trimming took 2 bases from V and 5 from J; bases not matched to a gene: 3.

The chain has TRBV28 and TRBJ1-4; TRBD1 agrees at 8 bases. Germline lookup yields CDR1 MDHEN and CDR2 SYDVKM. This CDR3 has 14 amino acids. V lost 6 bases, J lost 8 bases, and 8 bases stayed unmatched. CDR3 in amino acids: CASRDRVRTEKLFF. DNA of the CDR3: TGTGCCAGCAGGGACAGGGTGAGAACGGAAAAACTGTTTTTT.

The chain carries TRBV5-1 and TRBJ2-4; TRBD1 aligns across 11 bases. Germline trimming cut 4 bases from V and 5 bases from J; bases unmatched to any gene: 5. In germline, CDR1 is SGHRS, CDR2 YFSETQ. CDR3 size: 15 residues. CDR3 in amino acids: CASSTGQGAQNIQYF. CDR3 DNA sequence: TGCGCCAGCAGCACTGGACAGGGGGCCCAAAACATTCAGTACTTC. The variable domain in full, with the rest retrieved from reference TRBV5-1 and TRBJ2-4, is KAGVTQTPRYLIKTRGQQVTLSCSPISGHRSVSWYQQTPGQGLQFLFEYFSETQRNKGNFPGRFSGRQFSNSRSEMNVSTLELGDSALYLCASSTGQGAQNIQYFGAGTRLSVL.